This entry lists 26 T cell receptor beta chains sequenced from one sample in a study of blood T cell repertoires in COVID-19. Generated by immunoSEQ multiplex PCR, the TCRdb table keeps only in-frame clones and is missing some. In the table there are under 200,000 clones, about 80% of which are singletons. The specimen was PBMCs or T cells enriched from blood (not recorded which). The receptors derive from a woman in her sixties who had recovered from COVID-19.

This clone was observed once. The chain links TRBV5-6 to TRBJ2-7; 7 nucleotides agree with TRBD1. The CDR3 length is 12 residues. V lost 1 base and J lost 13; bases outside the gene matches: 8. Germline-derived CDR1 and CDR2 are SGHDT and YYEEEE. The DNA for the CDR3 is TGTGCCAGCAGCTTGTTTTCTACAGGGGTCTACTTC. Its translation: CASSLFSTGVYF.

The DNA for the CDR3 is TGTGCCAGTAGTACAGGGGGAAGTTCACCCCTCCACTTT. Residues: CASSTGGSSPLHF. The rearrangement links TRBV19 to TRBJ1-6; 7 bases map to TRBD1. The CDR3 length is 13 residues. Germline V gene lookup returns CDR1 LNHDA and CDR2 SQIVND (reference sequence). The V and J ends lost 4 bases and 9 bases, in that order; junction bases with no gene match: 3.

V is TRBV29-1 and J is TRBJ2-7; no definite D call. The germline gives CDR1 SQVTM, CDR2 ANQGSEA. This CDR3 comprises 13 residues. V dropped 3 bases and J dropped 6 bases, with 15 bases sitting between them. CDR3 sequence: CSVDVPGMVEQYF. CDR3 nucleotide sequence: TGCAGCGTTGATGTTCCGGGTATGGTCGAGCAGTACTTC.

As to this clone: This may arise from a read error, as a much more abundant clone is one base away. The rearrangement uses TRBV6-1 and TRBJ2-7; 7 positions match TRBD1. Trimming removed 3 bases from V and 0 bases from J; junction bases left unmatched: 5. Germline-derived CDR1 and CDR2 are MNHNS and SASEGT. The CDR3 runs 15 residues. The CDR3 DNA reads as TGTGCCAGCAGTGAGGAGACAGGGAGCTCCTACGAGCAGTACTTC. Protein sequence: CASSEETGSSYEQYF.

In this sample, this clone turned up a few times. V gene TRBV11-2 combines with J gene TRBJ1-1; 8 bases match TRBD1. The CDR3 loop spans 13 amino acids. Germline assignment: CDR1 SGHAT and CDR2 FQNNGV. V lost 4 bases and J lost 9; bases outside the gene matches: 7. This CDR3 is CASSSQGAWKAFF. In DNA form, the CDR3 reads TGTGCCAGCAGCTCCCAGGGGGCTTGGAAAGCTTTCTTT.

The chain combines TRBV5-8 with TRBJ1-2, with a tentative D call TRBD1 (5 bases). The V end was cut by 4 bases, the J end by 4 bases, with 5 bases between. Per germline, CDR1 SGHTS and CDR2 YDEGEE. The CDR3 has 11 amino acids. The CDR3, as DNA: TGTGCCAGCAGCAGGGGCTATGGCTACACCTTC. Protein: CASSRGYGYTF.

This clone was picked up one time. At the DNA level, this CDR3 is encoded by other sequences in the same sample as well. The CDR3, as DNA: TGTGCCAGCAGCGCCCAGGGGGCCTACGAGCAGTACTTC. This translates into CASSAQGAYEQYF. The chain combines TRBV9 with TRBJ2-7, with 7 bases that match TRBD1. The CDR3 consists of 13 residues. V was clipped by 3 bases and J by 2 bases; unmatched bases: 2. CDR1 SGDLS and CDR2 YYNGEE come from the germline V gene.

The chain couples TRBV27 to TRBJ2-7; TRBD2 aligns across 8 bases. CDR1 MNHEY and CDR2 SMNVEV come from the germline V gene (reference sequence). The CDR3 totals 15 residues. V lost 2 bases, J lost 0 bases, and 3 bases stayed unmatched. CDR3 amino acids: CASSLRRGASYEQYF. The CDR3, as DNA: TGTGCCAGCAGTTTACGGCGGGGGGCCTCCTACGAGCAGTACTTC.

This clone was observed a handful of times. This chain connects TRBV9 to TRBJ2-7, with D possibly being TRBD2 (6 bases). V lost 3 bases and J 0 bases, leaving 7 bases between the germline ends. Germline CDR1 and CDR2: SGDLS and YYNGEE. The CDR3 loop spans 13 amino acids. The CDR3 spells CASSAGDSYEQYF. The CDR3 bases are TGTGCCAGCAGCGCGGGGGACTCCTACGAGCAGTACTTC.

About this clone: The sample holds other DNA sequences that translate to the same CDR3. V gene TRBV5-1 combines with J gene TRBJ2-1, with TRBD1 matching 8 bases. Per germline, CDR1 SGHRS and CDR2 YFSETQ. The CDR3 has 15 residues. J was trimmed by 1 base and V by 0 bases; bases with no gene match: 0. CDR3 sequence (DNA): TGCGCCAGCAGCTTGGGACAGGGGTCCTACAATGAGCAGTTCTTC. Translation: CASSLGQGSYNEQFF.

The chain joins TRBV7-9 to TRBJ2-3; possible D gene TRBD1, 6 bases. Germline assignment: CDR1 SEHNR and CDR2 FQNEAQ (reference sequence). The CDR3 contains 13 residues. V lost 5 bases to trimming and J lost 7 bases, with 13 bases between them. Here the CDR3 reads CASSPQGSYTQYF. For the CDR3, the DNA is TGTGCCAGCAGCCCTCAGGGGTCGTATACGCAGTATTTT.

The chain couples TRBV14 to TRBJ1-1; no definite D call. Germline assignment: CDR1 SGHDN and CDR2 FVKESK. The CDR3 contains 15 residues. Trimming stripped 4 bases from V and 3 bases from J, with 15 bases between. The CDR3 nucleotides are TGTGCCAGCAGCCCTCGGGTAGCTTGGGACACTGAAGCTTTCTTT. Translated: CASSPRVAWDTEAFF.

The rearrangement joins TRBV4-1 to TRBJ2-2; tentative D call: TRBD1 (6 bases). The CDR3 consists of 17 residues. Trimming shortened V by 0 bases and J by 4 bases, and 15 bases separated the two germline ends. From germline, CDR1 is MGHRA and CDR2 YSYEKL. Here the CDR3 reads CASSQDDTGKGTGELFF. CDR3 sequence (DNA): TGCGCCAGCAGCCAAGATGATACAGGGAAAGGCACCGGGGAGCTGTTTTTT.

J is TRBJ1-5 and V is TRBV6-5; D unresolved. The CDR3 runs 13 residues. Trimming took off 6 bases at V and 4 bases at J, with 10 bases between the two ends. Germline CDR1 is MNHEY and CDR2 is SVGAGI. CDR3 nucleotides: TGTGCCAGCAGGGGCAGTGGTAATCAGCCCCAGCATTTT. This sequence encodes CASRGSGNQPQHF.

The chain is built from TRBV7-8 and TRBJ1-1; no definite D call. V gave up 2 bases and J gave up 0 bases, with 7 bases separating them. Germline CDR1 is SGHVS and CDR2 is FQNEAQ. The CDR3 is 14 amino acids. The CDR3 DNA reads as TGTGCCAGCAGCTTACCAGGCATGAACACTGAAGCTTTCTTT. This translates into CASSLPGMNTEAFF.

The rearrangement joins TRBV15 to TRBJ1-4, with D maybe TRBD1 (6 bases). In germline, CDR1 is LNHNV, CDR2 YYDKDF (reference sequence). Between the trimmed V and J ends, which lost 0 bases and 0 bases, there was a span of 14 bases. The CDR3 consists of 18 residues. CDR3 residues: CATSREPGTKATNEKLFF. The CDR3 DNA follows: TGTGCCACCAGCAGAGAACCCGGGACAAAGGCAACTAATGAAAAACTGTTTTTT.

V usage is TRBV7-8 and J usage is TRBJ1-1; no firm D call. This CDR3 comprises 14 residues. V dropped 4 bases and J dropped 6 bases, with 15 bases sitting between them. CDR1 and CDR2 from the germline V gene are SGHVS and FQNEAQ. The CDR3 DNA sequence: TGTGCCAGCAGCTCGGGAACCTTGCGGGCTGAAGCTTTCTTT. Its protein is CASSSGTLRAEAFF.

DNA for the CDR3: TGTGCCATCAGTTCTACTCCTCCTTCCTACGAGCAGTACTTC. Its protein product is CAISSTPPSYEQYF. V and J are TRBV10-3 and TRBJ2-7; no reliable D call. The CDR3 is made up of 14 amino acids. Germline assignment: CDR1 ENHRY and CDR2 SYGVKD. Deletions cut 5 bases from V and 1 base from J, with 12 bases between.

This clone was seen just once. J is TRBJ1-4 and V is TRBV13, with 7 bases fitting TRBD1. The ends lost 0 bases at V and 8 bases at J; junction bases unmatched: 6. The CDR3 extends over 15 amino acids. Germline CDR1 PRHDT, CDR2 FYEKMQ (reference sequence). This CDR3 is CASSLGRQGLEKLFF. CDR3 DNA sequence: TGTGCCAGCAGCTTAGGGAGACAGGGCCTGGAAAAACTGTTTTTT.

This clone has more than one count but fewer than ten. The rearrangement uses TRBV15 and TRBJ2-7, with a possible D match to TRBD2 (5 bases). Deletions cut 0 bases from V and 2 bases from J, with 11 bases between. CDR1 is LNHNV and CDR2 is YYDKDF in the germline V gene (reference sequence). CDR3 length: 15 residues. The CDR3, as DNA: TGTGCCACCAGCAGAGATCTGGGAGAACCCTACGAGCAGTACTTC. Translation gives CATSRDLGEPYEQYF.

CDR3 residues: CASSPSGGGFSYNEQFF. Written as DNA, the CDR3 is TGCGCCAGCAGTCCAAGCGGGGGGGGATTCTCCTACAATGAGCAGTTCTTC. This chain uses TRBV10-2 with TRBJ2-1; 10 bases map to TRBD2. The V gene end was trimmed by 5 bases and the J gene end by 0 bases; junction bases not matched to a gene: 7. This CDR3 has 17 residues. From germline, CDR1 is WSHSY and CDR2 SAAADI.

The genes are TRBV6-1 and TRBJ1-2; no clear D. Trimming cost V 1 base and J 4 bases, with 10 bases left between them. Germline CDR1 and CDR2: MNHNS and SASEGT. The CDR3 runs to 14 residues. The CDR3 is CASSEEYPSYGYTF. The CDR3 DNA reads TGTGCCAGCAGTGAAGAGTACCCCAGCTATGGCTACACCTTC.

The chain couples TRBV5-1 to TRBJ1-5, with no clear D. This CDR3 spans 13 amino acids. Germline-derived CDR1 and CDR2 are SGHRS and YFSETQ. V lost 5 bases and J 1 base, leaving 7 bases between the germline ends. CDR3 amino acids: CASRKESNQPQHF. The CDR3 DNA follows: TGCGCCAGCAGAAAGGAGAGCAATCAGCCCCAGCATTTT.

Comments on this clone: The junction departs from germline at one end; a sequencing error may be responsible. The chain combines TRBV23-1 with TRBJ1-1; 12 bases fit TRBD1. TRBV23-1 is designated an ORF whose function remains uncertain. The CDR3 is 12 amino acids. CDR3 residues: CASTTRDRGPGF. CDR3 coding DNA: TGCGCCAGCACCACTCGGGACAGGGGGCCAGGTTTT.

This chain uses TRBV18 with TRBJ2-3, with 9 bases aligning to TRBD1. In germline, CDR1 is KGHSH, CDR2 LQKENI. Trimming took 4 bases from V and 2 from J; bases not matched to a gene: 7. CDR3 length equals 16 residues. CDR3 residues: CASSQFRDRVTDTQYF. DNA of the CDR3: TGTGCCAGCTCACAGTTCCGGGACAGGGTCACAGATACGCAGTATTTT.

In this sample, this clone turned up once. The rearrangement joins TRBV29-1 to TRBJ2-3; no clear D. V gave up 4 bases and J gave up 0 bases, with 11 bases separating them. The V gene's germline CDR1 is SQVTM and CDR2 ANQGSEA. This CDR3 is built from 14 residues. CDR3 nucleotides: TGCAGCGTTGTAGTCTATCAAAGCACAGATACGCAGTATTTT. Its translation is CSVVVYQSTDTQYF.